This entry lists 8 T cell receptor beta chains sequenced from one sample in a study of identical twins. MiXCR, applied by TCRdb to the 5' RACE reads, yields one record per CDR3 protein. The sample lists some 710,000 distinct CDR3 sequences; around 5.7% were seen once. Sequenced input: naive T cells sorted from blood. All receptors derive from a man between 18 and 29 years old in good health.

This clonotype was observed at least ten times. This chain links TRBV5-1 with TRBJ2-3; D perhaps matches TRBD2 (6 bases). Trimming left V 2 bases short and J 2 bases short, with 9 bases between. Germline V gives CDR1 SGHRS, CDR2 YFSETQ. The CDR3 extends over 14 amino acids. CDR3 DNA sequence: TGCGCCAGCAGCTTACGGGAGATCACAGATACGCAGTATTTT. Amino acid sequence: CASSLREITDTQYF. Based on the CDR3 plus reference TRBV5-1 and TRBJ2-3, the full variable domain is KAGVTQTPRYLIKTRGQQVTLSCSPISGHRSVSWYQQTPGQGLQFLFEYFSETQRNKGNFPGRFSGRQFSNSRSEMNVSTLELGDSALYLCASSLREITDTQYFGPGTRLTVL.

This clonotype was detected a few times. The rearrangement uses TRBV6-2 or TRBV6-3 and TRBJ2-3; unclear D gene. The CDR3 runs 14 residues. Germline CDR1 MNHEY, CDR2 SVGEGT. Trimming removed 7 bases from V and 4 bases from J, with 15 bases in between. The chain's CDR3 is CASKPGSSPDTQYF. Here the CDR3 DNA reads TGTGCCAGCAAACCCGGGTCCTCCCCAGATACGCAGTATTTT.

This chain links TRBV18 with TRBJ1-3, with D perhaps matching TRBD1 (5 bases). The CDR3 is made up of 15 amino acids. Germline V gives CDR1 KGHSH, CDR2 LQKENI. V was pared by 0 bases and J by 4 bases, with 10 bases between. The CDR3 loop is CASSPPGGGGNTIYF. In nucleotides, the CDR3 is TGTGCCAGCTCACCACCCGGTGGGGGAGGAAACACCATATATTTT. Drawing the rest from reference TRBV18 and TRBJ1-3, the complete variable domain is NAGVMQNPRHLVRRRGQEARLRCSPMKGHSHVYWYRQLPEEGLKFMVYLQKENIIDESGMPKERFSAEFPKEGPSILRIQQVVRGDSAAYFCASSPPGGGGNTIYFGEGSWLTVV.

This chain connects TRBV2 to TRBJ2-1; 8 bases align to TRBD2. The V gene's germline CDR1 is SNHLY and CDR2 FYNNEI. The CDR3 contains 16 residues. The junction had 12 bases not matched to a gene; V was cut back by 3 bases and J by 8 bases. The CDR3 reads CASSDGAGGILYEQFF. CDR3 DNA sequence: TGTGCCAGCAGTGACGGGGCGGGAGGCATCCTCTATGAGCAGTTCTTC.

This clonotype was counted at least ten times. The chain combines TRBV12-3 or TRBV12-4 with TRBJ2-1; 8 bases line up with TRBD2. The junction had 14 bases not matched to a gene; V was cut back by 8 bases and J by 2 bases. CDR3 length equals 17 residues. CDR3 nucleotides: TGTGCCAGCGCACAAATTCTTAGCGGGGCGACCTACAATGAGCAGTTCTTC. This codes for CASAQILSGATYNEQFF.

The chain links TRBV21-1 to TRBJ1-3; the table's D call TRBD1 went unverified against the DNA. TRBV21-1 is a listed pseudogene. The CDR3 has 16 residues. CDR3 nucleotides: TGTGCCAGCAGCAAAGAGACACGGGGTGCTGGAAACACCATATATTTT. It translates to CASSKETRGAGNTIYF.

The chain carries TRBV5-1 and TRBJ1-1; 8 positions agree with TRBD1. Trimming cost V 0 bases and J 5 bases; bases outside gene matches: 9. Germline V gene lookup returns CDR1 SGHRS and CDR2 YFSETQ. The CDR3 runs 16 residues. The CDR3 coding sequence is TGCGCCAGCAGCTTGGTGGCAGGGGGCAGAGGGACTGAAGCTTTCTTT. Protein sequence: CASSLVAGGRGTEAFF.

This clonotype was recorded many times. The chain recombines TRBV20-1 with TRBJ1-5; tentatively, D is TRBD1 (6 bases). The CDR3 has 16 residues. The germline V gene encodes CDR1 DFQATT and CDR2 SNEGSKA (reference sequence). Trimming pared 5 bases from V and 6 bases from J, leaving 23 bases between. The DNA of the CDR3 is TGCAGTGCTTCACCCGGGCACAGGGATGGCCTTCAGCCCCAGCATTTT. Translated, it gives CSASPGHRDGLQPQHF.